Below are 10 T cell receptor beta chains sequenced from a single sample in a study of T-cell memory formation after mild COVID-19. Each CDR3 protein gets one entry after TCRdb re-called the 5' RACE reads with MiXCR. The sample lists a few hundred thousand distinct CDR3 sequences; 13% to 15% were seen once. Source material: PBMCs or a T cell subset sorted from them (not recorded which). The receptor source for this set is a man aged 18 to 30 who had mild COVID-19 (a few samples of this study predate the infection). Cell type and time point are not known.

There are a few counts of this clonotype. This rearrangement joins TRBV12-3 or TRBV12-4 to TRBJ2-1, with TRBD1 as a possible D gene (6 bases). The ends were cut back, 3 bases at V and 9 bases at J, with 9 bases in the middle. The CDR3 sequence is 12 residues long. The CDR3 DNA reads TGTGCCAGCAGTTTCATCAGGGGTGAGCAGTTCTTC. Translated: CASSFIRGEQFF.

The chain joins TRBV7-6 to TRBJ1-4; perhaps TRBD1 as D (6 bases). From germline, CDR1 is SGHVS and CDR2 FNYEAQ. The CDR3 consists of 14 residues. The V and J ends lost 4 bases and 11 bases respectively, with 17 bases between them. The CDR3 DNA is TGTGCCAGCAGCTCCGTTGGACAGTTAGGGAAACTGTTTTTT. Translation gives CASSSVGQLGKLFF.

This clonotype was counted ten times or more. The V call is TRBV7-2, the J call TRBJ2-2; D not certain. CDR1 and CDR2 from the germline V gene are SGHTA and FQGNSA. The CDR3 covers 12 residues. The V end lost 5 bases, the J end lost 4 bases, and 5 bases lay between the germline ends. CDR3 sequence reads: CASSPITGELFF. The CDR3 nucleotides are TGTGCCAGCAGCCCGATCACCGGGGAGCTGTTTTTT.

V is TRBV9 and J is TRBJ2-1, with a tentative D call TRBD2 (5 bases). Germline V gene data show CDR1 as SGDLS and CDR2 as YYNGEE. The CDR3 spans 14 residues. V was pared by 0 bases and J by 3 bases, with 7 bases between. The CDR3 region is CASSVASGYNEQFF. The DNA for the CDR3 is TGTGCCAGCAGCGTAGCAAGCGGCTACAATGAGCAGTTCTTC.

This clonotype was counted only a few times. The CDR3 DNA follows: TGTGCCAGCAGTTTAGCCCCACTAGACGGAACCGGGGAGCTGTTTTTT. This gives the protein CASSLAPLDGTGELFF. The chain recombines TRBV12-3 or TRBV12-4 with TRBJ2-2; maybe TRBD2 (5 bases). The V end lost 0 bases, the J end lost 5 bases, and 13 bases lay between the germline ends. The CDR3 runs to 16 residues.

J is TRBJ1-4 and V is TRBV27, with 9 bases fitting TRBD1. The CDR3 covers 14 residues. After removal of 5 bases from V and 8 bases from J, the junction contained 6 bases not matched to a gene. The germline gives CDR1 MNHEY, CDR2 SMNVEV (reference sequence). The CDR3 region is CASSAGQGAEKLFF. The CDR3 nucleotides read TGTGCCAGCAGTGCGGGACAGGGCGCCGAAAAACTGTTTTTT.

This chain links TRBV29-1 with TRBJ1-6; 8 nucleotides match TRBD1. The length of the CDR3 is 14 residues. Germline V CDR1 and CDR2: SQVTM, ANQGSEA. V shed 6 bases and J 9 bases; nucleotides not matched to a gene: 10. The CDR3 is CSVASGGVGSPLHF. In nucleotides, the CDR3 is TGCAGCGTAGCTTCAGGGGGCGTAGGTTCACCCCTCCACTTT.

V and J are TRBV5-5 and TRBJ1-1; perhaps TRBD1 as D (5 bases). This CDR3 is 15 amino acids long. Germline V CDR1 and CDR2: SGHKS, YYEKEE (reference sequence). Trimming pared 7 bases from V and 0 bases from J, leaving 16 bases between. CDR3 loop: CASEGHGLLNTEAFF. The CDR3 DNA is TGTGCCAGCGAGGGGCATGGTTTGCTGAACACTGAAGCTTTCTTT. Complete variable domain (other parts from reference TRBV5-5 and TRBJ1-1): DAGVTQSPTHLIKTRGQQVTLRCSPISGHKSVSWYQQVLGQGPQFIFQYYEKEERGRGNFPDRFSARQFPNYSSELNVNALLLGDSALYLCASEGHGLLNTEAFFGQGTRLTVV.

The chain recombines TRBV10-3 with TRBJ1-1; 8 nucleotides line up with TRBD1. Per germline, CDR1 ENHRY and CDR2 SYGVKD. V lost 4 bases and J lost 6; bases outside the gene matches: 4. CDR3 length: 13 residues. Here the CDR3 reads CAISGTGIPEAFF. In DNA form, the CDR3 reads TGTGCCATCAGTGGGACAGGGATCCCTGAAGCTTTCTTT.

This clonotype occurred many times. The chain has TRBV5-5 and TRBJ1-6; D gene ambiguous. The CDR3 has 18 amino acids. V lost 4 bases and J 0 bases, leaving 17 bases between the germline ends. The germline gives CDR1 SGHKS, CDR2 YYEKEE (reference sequence). CDR3 region: CASSPKRAGSSYNSPLHF. As DNA, the CDR3 is TGTGCCAGCAGCCCAAAGCGCGCGGGAAGCTCCTATAATTCACCCCTCCACTTT.